One and the same sample provided the 22 T cell receptor beta chains below, sequenced in a study of blood T cells in healthy people across ages. A J-beta primer mix and a sample-barcoded 5' primer were used in a second PCR of about 7 to 12 cycles. TCRdb reprocessed the 5' RACE reads with MiXCR, giving one entry per CDR3 protein. The sample lists hundreds of thousands of distinct CDR3 sequences, about 20% occurring once. Sequencing used blood. The receptor source for this set is a man in his 70s in good health.

The J gene is TRBJ2-1, the V gene TRBV5-1, with D uncertain. The CDR3 sequence is 13 residues long. Germline CDR1 SGHRS, CDR2 YFSETQ. V was trimmed by 0 bases and J by 6 bases, leaving 7 bases between them. The CDR3 sequence: CASSLGSPNEQFF. CDR3 nucleotide sequence: TGCGCCAGCAGCTTGGGTAGCCCCAATGAGCAGTTCTTC.

A few counts support this clonotype. The chain links TRBV10-3 to TRBJ2-1, with 8 bases aligning to TRBD2. CDR1 is ENHRY and CDR2 is SYGVKD in the germline V gene. The J segment lost 2 bases and the V segment lost 6 bases, leaving 6 bases of the junction unmatched. This CDR3 has 15 residues. The CDR3, as DNA: TGTGCCATCAGCTACAGCGGGGGAACCTACAATGAGCAGTTCTTC. This gives the protein CAISYSGGTYNEQFF.

The chain uses TRBV6-5 and TRBJ1-1, with D tentatively TRBD1 (5 bases). The CDR3 extends over 17 amino acids. The ends were cut back, 0 bases at V and 1 base at J, with 15 bases in the middle. CDR1 is MNHEY and CDR2 is SVGAGI in the germline V gene. The CDR3 region is CASSYSYFPGPNTEAFF. The CDR3 region has the DNA TGTGCCAGCAGTTACTCGTACTTCCCGGGACCGAACACTGAAGCTTTCTTT.

This clonotype was found many times. The chain links TRBV20-1 to TRBJ2-1, with 13 bases aligning to TRBD2. CDR1 is DFQATT, CDR2 SNEGSKA, per germline (reference sequence). V lost 6 bases to trimming and J lost 7 bases; unmatched junction nucleotides: 3. CDR3 length: 13 amino acids. The DNA of the CDR3 is TGCAGTGCCCCGGGACTAGCGGGGAATGAGCAGTTCTTC. This gives the protein CSAPGLAGNEQFF.

The chain couples TRBV4-1 to TRBJ2-3; TRBD2 agrees at 11 bases. Germline assignment: CDR1 MGHRA and CDR2 YSYEKL. J lost 5 bases, V lost 0 bases, and 4 bases had no gene match. This CDR3 has 16 amino acids. As DNA, the CDR3 is TGCGCCAGCAGCCAAGATAGCGGGGGGGCTATAGATACGCAGTATTTT. This codes for CASSQDSGGAIDTQYF.

This rearrangement joins TRBV4-1 to TRBJ2-7, with D tentatively TRBD1 (5 bases). This CDR3 contains 15 residues. Trimming pared 1 base from V and 7 bases from J, leaving 17 bases between. The germline V gene encodes CDR1 MGHRA and CDR2 YSYEKL. The CDR3 bases are TGCGCCAGCAGCCAAGGCGAGACAGTCCTTGTGGAGCAGTACTTC. Translation gives CASSQGETVLVEQYF.

This clonotype was counted between two and nine times. This chain uses TRBV20-1 with TRBJ2-3; D is unresolved. CDR1 is DFQATT, CDR2 SNEGSKA, per germline (reference sequence). Trimming pared 5 bases from V and 2 bases from J, leaving 11 bases between. This CDR3 region has 13 residues. CDR3 sequence (DNA): TGCAGTGCTCGACCCGATCCCACAGATACGCAGTATTTT. Translated, it gives CSARPDPTDTQYF.

This clonotype was counted only a few times. The gene calls are TRBV20-1 and TRBJ2-5; D perhaps matches TRBD2 (7 bases). The J call may be mistaken, given a closer DNA end match to TRBJ2-1. Germline CDR1 is DFQATT and CDR2 is SNEGSKA (reference sequence). This CDR3 has 14 amino acids. In DNA form, the CDR3 reads TGCAGTGCTAGAGATAGGGGGGGTACAAATGAGCAGTTCTTC. Its translation: CSARDRGGTNEQFF.

The V gene is TRBV19, the J gene TRBJ2-7; D ambiguous. V was trimmed by 2 bases and J by 0 bases, leaving 8 bases between them. The germline CDR1 and CDR2 sequences are LNHDA and SQIVND (reference sequence). The CDR3 loop spans 14 amino acids. CDR3 sequence reads: CASSISLTSYEQYF. The CDR3 DNA reads as TGTGCCAGTAGTATATCACTGACCTCCTACGAGCAGTACTTC.

At least ten counts were recorded for this clonotype. This chain links TRBV15 with TRBJ1-1; TRBD1 is a possible D gene (5 bases). Germline V gene sequence: CDR1 LNHNV, CDR2 YYDKDF (reference sequence). Between the trimmed V and J ends, which lost 0 bases and 10 bases, there was a span of 15 bases. This CDR3 has 14 residues. The CDR3, as DNA: TGTGCCACCAGCAGAGATAGGGACCGATCTGTAGCTTTCTTT. Protein: CATSRDRDRSVAFF.

This clonotype turned up a few times. The chain is built from TRBV7-2 and TRBJ2-3; D is undetermined. Between the trimmed V and J ends, which lost 6 bases and 6 bases, there was a span of 13 bases. The CDR3 loop spans 13 amino acids. Germline V lookup: CDR1 SGHTA, CDR2 FQGNSA. CDR3 nucleotide sequence: TGTGCCAGCAGTTCACCCCTCCGGGATACGCAGTATTTT. It yields the protein CASSSPLRDTQYF.

V gene TRBV5-1 combines with J gene TRBJ1-2; D uncertain. The germline V gene has CDR1 SGHRS and CDR2 YFSETQ. The CDR3 length is 14 residues. V was trimmed by 0 bases and J by 4 bases, leaving 10 bases between them. This chain's CDR3 is CASSLDKPIYGYTF. In DNA form, the CDR3 reads TGCGCCAGCAGCTTGGACAAACCGATCTATGGCTACACCTTC.

A few counts support this clonotype. The chain uses TRBV6-5 and TRBJ1-4; D gene ambiguous. This CDR3 region has 17 residues. Trimming took off 0 bases at V and 0 bases at J, with 11 bases between the two ends. Germline CDR1 MNHEY, CDR2 SVGAGI. The CDR3 loop is CASSYSIPSATNEKLFF. CDR3 nucleotides: TGTGCCAGCAGTTACTCGATCCCATCGGCAACTAATGAAAAACTGTTTTTT.

This clonotype has a handful of counts. Just one base apart from a much larger clone, this may be a read error. This chain uses TRBV20-1 with TRBJ1-2; 11 bases align to TRBD1. The CDR3 runs to 13 residues. Trimming cost V 8 bases and J 8 bases; bases outside gene matches: 10. CDR1 is DFQATT, CDR2 SNEGSKA, per germline (reference sequence). The CDR3 loop is CSTTGQGAGGYTF. In DNA, the CDR3 is TGCAGTACTACCGGACAGGGGGCGGGAGGCTACACCTTC.

There are a few counts of this clonotype. This rearrangement joins TRBV2 to TRBJ1-2; D gene uncertain. This CDR3 contains 15 residues. From germline, CDR1 is SNHLY and CDR2 FYNNEI. The V and J ends lost 2 bases and 0 bases respectively, with 10 bases between them. The CDR3 reads CASSESSVPNYGYTF. The CDR3 bases are TGTGCCAGCAGTGAATCGAGCGTCCCTAACTATGGCTACACCTTC.

V is TRBV12-3 or TRBV12-4 and J is TRBJ2-7, with unresolved D. Trimming took 6 bases from V and 1 from J, leaving 13 bases between them. The CDR3 runs to 14 residues. The CDR3: CASRKERPSYEQYV. In nucleotides, the CDR3 is TGTGCCAGCAGAAAGGAAAGACCGTCCTACGAGCAGTACGTC.

This sequence joins TRBV6-6 and TRBJ2-7, with TRBD2 as a possible D gene (5 bases). The CDR3 extends over 13 amino acids. CDR1 and CDR2 (germline): MNHNY, SVGAGI (reference sequence). Between the trimmed V and J ends, which lost 6 bases and 4 bases, there was a span of 13 bases. The CDR3 reads CASSPRAGYEQYV. The CDR3 DNA follows: TGTGCCAGCAGCCCCCGGGCGGGTTACGAGCAGTACGTC.

This clonotype was found a few times. V usage is TRBV5-1 and J usage is TRBJ2-2, with D hard to call. The CDR3 runs 16 residues. Germline V CDR1 and CDR2: SGHRS, YFSETQ. Between the trimmed V and J ends, which lost 1 base and 0 bases, there was a span of 10 bases. The DNA of the CDR3 is TGCGCCAGCAGCTTGTTCCGCCGGGCGAACACCGGGGAGCTGTTTTTT. It encodes CASSLFRRANTGELFF.

V usage is TRBV19 and J usage is TRBJ1-6, with TRBD1 matching 7 bases. CDR3 length: 16 residues. Germline CDR1 is LNHDA and CDR2 is SQIVND (reference sequence). V gave up 6 bases and J gave up 4 bases; unmatched junction bases: 9. CDR3 residues: CASSPGGGRYNSPLHF. CDR3 DNA: TGTGCCAGTAGCCCAGGGGGGGGAAGGTATAATTCACCCCTCCACTTT. Full variable domain (missing parts from reference TRBV19 and TRBJ1-6): DGGITQSPKYLFRKEGQNVTLSCEQNLNHDAMYWYRQDPGQGLRLIYYSQIVNDFQKGDIAEGYSVSREKKESFPLTVTSAQKNPTAFYLCASSPGGGRYNSPLHFGNGTRLTVT.

J is TRBJ1-1 and V is TRBV19; D call uncertain. The germline V gene encodes CDR1 LNHDA and CDR2 SQIVND (reference sequence). This CDR3 contains 12 residues. Trimming took off 1 base at V and 6 bases at J, with 6 bases between the two ends. CDR3 in amino acids: CASSIGLAEAFF. As DNA, the CDR3 is TGTGCCAGTAGTATAGGTCTAGCTGAAGCTTTCTTT.

The chain employs TRBV15 and TRBJ2-5, with a tentative D call TRBD1 (5 bases). The CDR3 is made up of 12 amino acids. Per the germline V gene, CDR1 is LNHNV and CDR2 is YYDKDF (reference sequence). With 8 bases removed from V and 5 bases from J, the gap between germline ends came to 12 bases. This CDR3 reads CATPQGRETQYF. The CDR3 DNA reads as TGTGCCACCCCGCAGGGAAGGGAGACCCAGTACTTC.

This clonotype was detected many times. The gene calls are TRBV9 and TRBJ2-3, with no clear D. V was shortened by 0 bases and J by 0 bases, with 5 bases between the two germline ends. Per germline, CDR1 SGDLS and CDR2 YYNGEE. The CDR3 is 14 residues long. Here the CDR3 reads CASSVEASTDTQYF. CDR3 bases: TGTGCCAGCAGCGTAGAGGCTAGCACAGATACGCAGTATTTT.